The sample holds a few counts of the clone carrying this TCR beta chain. Its matching antigen is unknown. The ends were cut back, 7 bases at V and 1 base at J, with 13 bases in the middle. This CDR3 comprises 14 residues. The V gene's germline CDR1 is MNHNS and CDR2 SASEGT. For TCRbeta, the library was prepared with unique molecular identifiers. TCRdb reanalysed the PCR reads using MiXCR and keeps one entry per CDR3 protein. The sample shows about 250,000 distinct CDR3 sequences, more than 20% of them seen only once. These data originate in a study of T-cell reconstitution after alpha-beta-depleted transplantation in children. Study-level findings and limits: It was newly produced T cells that mostly accounted for T-cell counts and diversity one year after transplant. Some patients showed high day-60 TCRbeta diversity, which derived from surviving recipient T cells and thymic progenitors. At around two months after transplant, the alpha-beta T cells were reportedly derived from several hundred expanded clones that came from non-depleted graft cells.

The sample here was PBMCs, mostly from graft donor cells, taken 360 days after TCRalphabeta/CD19-depleted stem cell transplant. The J gene is TRBJ1-1, the V gene TRBV6-1; perhaps TRBD1 as D (5 bases). The source of this sequence is a female patient aged 2 to 10 who had a stem cell transplant for congenital amegakaryocytic thrombocytopenia, so the T cells may come from the graft donor. CDR3 coding DNA: TGTGCCAGCAAACGCTTTCAGGGGAACACTGAAGCTTTCTTT. This encodes CASKRFQGNTEAFF.